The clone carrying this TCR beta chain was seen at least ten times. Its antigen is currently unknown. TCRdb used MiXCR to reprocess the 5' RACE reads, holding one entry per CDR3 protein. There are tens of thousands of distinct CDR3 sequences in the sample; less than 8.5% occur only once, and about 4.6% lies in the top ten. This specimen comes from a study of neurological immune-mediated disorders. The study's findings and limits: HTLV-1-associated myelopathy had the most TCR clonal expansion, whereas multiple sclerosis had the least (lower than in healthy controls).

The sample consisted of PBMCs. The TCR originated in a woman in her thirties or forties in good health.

CDR3 coding DNA: TGCAGTGCTAAGGGTAGCAATCAGCCCCAGCATTTT. This encodes CSAKGSNQPQHF. The rearrangement links TRBV20-1 to TRBJ1-5; D is unclear. This CDR3 is built from 12 residues. Germline loops: CDR1 DFQATT, CDR2 SNEGSKA (reference sequence). Trimming removed 4 bases at V and 0 bases at J, with 4 bases between.